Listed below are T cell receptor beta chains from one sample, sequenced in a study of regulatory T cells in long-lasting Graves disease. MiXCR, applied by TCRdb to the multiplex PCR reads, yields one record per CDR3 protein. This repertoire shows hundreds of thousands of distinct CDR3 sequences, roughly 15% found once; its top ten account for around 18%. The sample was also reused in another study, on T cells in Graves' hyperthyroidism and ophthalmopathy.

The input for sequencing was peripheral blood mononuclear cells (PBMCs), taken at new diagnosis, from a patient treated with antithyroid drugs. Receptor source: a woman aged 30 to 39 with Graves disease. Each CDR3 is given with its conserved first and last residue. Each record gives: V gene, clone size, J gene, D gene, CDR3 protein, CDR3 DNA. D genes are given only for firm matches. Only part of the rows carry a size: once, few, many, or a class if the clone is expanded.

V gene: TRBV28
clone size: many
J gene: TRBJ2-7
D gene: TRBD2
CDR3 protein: CATGGRGSEQYF
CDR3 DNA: TGTGCCACGGGAGGGAGGGGCAGCGAGCAGTACTTC

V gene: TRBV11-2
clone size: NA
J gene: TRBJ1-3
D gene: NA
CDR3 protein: CGTRGPLSGNTIYF
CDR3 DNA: TGTGGAACCCGGGGGCCCCTCTCTGGAAACACCATATATTTT

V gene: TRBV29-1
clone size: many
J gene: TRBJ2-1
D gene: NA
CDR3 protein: CSVEGGRDNEQFF
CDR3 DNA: TGCAGCGTTGAAGGGGGCAGGGACAATGAGCAGTTCTTC

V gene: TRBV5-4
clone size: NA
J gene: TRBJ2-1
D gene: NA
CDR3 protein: CASSFGRERERGEIF
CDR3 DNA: TGTGCCAGCAGCTTCGGGCGGGAGCGCGAGAGGGGGGAGATCTTC

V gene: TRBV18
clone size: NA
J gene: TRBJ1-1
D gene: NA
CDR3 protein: CASSPAWGPAAEAFF
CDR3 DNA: TGTGCCAGCTCACCAGCGTGGGGCCCGGCCGCTGAAGCTTTCTTT

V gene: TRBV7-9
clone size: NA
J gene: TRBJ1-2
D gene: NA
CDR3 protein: CASSSSLEDRYGYTF
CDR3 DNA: TGTGCCAGCAGCTCTAGCCTAGAGGACCGCTATGGCTACACCTTC

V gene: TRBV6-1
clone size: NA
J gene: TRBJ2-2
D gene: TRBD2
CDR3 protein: CAGSAASGRGAGELFF
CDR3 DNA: TGTGCCGGCAGTGCGGCTAGCGGGAGGGGGGCCGGGGAGCTGTTTTTT

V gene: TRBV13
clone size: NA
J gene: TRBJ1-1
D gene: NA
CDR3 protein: CASSPGHTNTEAFF
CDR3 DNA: TGTGCCAGCAGCCCGGGACATACGAACACTGAAGCTTTCTTT

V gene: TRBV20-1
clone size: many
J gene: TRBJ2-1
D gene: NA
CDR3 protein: CSARRGSYNEQFF
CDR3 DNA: TGCAGTGCTAGACGGGGCTCCTACAATGAGCAGTTCTTC

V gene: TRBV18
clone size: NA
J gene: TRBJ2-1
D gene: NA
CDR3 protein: CASSPPMGHEQFF
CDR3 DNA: TGTGCCAGCTCACCGCCAATGGGGCATGAGCAGTTCTTC

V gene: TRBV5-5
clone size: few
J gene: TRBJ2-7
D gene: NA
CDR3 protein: CASNSMGLQREQYF
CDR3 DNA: TGTGCCAGCAACTCAATGGGCCTTCAGCGGGAGCAGTACTTC

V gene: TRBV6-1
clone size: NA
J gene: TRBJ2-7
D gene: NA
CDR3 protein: CASSPRWQGAYEQYF
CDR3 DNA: TGTGCCAGCAGTCCCCGGTGGCAGGGTGCCTACGAGCAGTACTTC

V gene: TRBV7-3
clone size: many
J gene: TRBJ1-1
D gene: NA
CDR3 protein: CASSLLQGEAFF
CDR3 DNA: TGTGCCAGCAGCTTATTACAGGGTGAAGCTTTCTTT

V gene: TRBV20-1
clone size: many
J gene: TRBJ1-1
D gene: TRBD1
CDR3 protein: CSAWDRRGVDTEAFF
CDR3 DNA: TGCAGTGCTTGGGACAGGCGGGGAGTGGACACTGAAGCTTTCTTT

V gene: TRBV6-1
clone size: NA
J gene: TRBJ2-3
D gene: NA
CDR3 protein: CASSHTSPTTDTQYF
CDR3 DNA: TGTGCCAGCAGCCATACTAGCCCTACCACAGATACGCAGTATTTT

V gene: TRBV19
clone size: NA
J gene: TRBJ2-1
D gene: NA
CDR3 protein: CASSPQPGLSLNEQFF
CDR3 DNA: TGTGCCAGTAGTCCCCAACCCGGACTGAGTCTGAATGAGCAGTTCTTC